Listed here are 10 T cell receptor beta chains from one sample, sequenced in a study of metastatic and nonmetastatic thyroid tumors. No treatment had been given to any patient before thyroid surgery. TCRdb reanalyzed the PCR reads with MiXCR. The sample holds more than 90,000 clones, roughly 12% seen once. What was sequenced was blood. The receptors shown here come from a female donor with papillary thyroid cancer or a benign thyroid nodule (not recorded which). Some clones in this sample may be carry-over from other donors' samples.

This clone was seen just once. The chain employs TRBV20-1 and TRBJ2-1; no firm D call. Per the germline V gene, CDR1 is DFQATT and CDR2 is SNEGSKA (reference sequence). The CDR3 contains 11 residues. V was pared by 2 bases and J by 9 bases, with 8 bases between. The CDR3 loop reads CSARSGVEQFF. CDR3 nucleotide sequence: TGCAGTGCTAGATCTGGGGTTGAGCAGTTCTTC.

This clone has at least ten counts. The chain employs TRBV20-1 and TRBJ2-2; D uncertain. CDR1 and CDR2 from the germline V gene are DFQATT and SNEGSKA (reference sequence). V lost 0 bases and J 1 base, leaving 6 bases between the germline ends. This CDR3 is 14 amino acids long. Here the CDR3 DNA reads TGCAGTGCTAGAGATTTCGAGAACACCGGGGAGCTGTTTTTT. Translated, it gives CSARDFENTGELFF.

This clone was seen at least ten times. The genes are TRBV9 and TRBJ2-2; D gene ambiguous. Trimming shortened V by 0 bases and J by 0 bases, and 6 bases separated the two germline ends. The germline gives CDR1 SGDLS, CDR2 YYNGEE. The length of the CDR3 is 15 residues. CDR3: CASSVGLTNTGELFF. CDR3 DNA sequence: TGTGCCAGCAGCGTAGGCCTGACGAACACCGGGGAGCTGTTTTTT.

This clone was counted between two and nine times. J is TRBJ1-5 and V is TRBV15; tentatively, D is TRBD1 (5 bases). The V end lost 1 base, the J end lost 4 bases, and 17 bases lay between the germline ends. The CDR3 covers 17 residues. Germline CDR1 reads LNHNV; CDR2 reads YYDKDF (reference sequence). The DNA for the CDR3 is TGTGCCACCAGCAGAGGAATAGGAAAGGGGATAAATCAGCCCCAGCATTTT. Residues: CATSRGIGKGINQPQHF.

This clone was detected ten times or more. The genes are TRBV11-2 and TRBJ2-3; no clear D gene. Germline V gene data show CDR1 as SGHAT and CDR2 as FQNNGV. Trimming removed 5 bases from V and 2 bases from J, with 11 bases in between. This CDR3 has 14 amino acids. The CDR3 loop reads CASSLGQVTDTQYF. In DNA form, the CDR3 reads TGTGCCAGCAGCCTCGGTCAGGTCACAGATACGCAGTATTTT.

The chain recombines TRBV20-1 with TRBJ2-7; tentatively, D is TRBD2 (6 bases). Germline V gives CDR1 DFQATT, CDR2 SNEGSKA (reference sequence). V was trimmed by 6 bases and J by 6 bases, leaving 27 bases between them. The length of the CDR3 is 16 residues. In nucleotides, the CDR3 is TGCAGTGCCAGACAGTCGTGGTTAGAATGGAGGGGCGAGCAGTACTTC. Protein: CSARQSWLEWRGEQYF.

This clone was counted many times. The V gene is TRBV27, the J gene TRBJ2-1; D may be TRBD2 (6 bases). The CDR3 is 16 amino acids. V was pared by 5 bases and J by 3 bases, with 17 bases between. Germline V gives CDR1 MNHEY, CDR2 SMNVEV (reference sequence). Written as DNA, the CDR3 is TGTGCCAGCAGTAACCCCGGGACTGCATTCTACAATGAGCAGTTCTTC. Amino acid sequence: CASSNPGTAFYNEQFF.

At least ten counts were recorded for this clone. The chain uses TRBV5-1 and TRBJ2-7; D may be TRBD1 (6 bases). The germline V and J ends were trimmed by 5 bases and 3 bases, with 9 bases remaining between them. This CDR3 comprises 12 residues. Germline loops: CDR1 SGHRS, CDR2 YFSETQ. The CDR3 reads CASRRDNYEQYF. The CDR3 DNA sequence: TGCGCCAGCAGGAGGGACAACTACGAGCAGTACTTC.

This clone was picked up many times. The rearrangement uses TRBV14 and TRBJ2-7; D possibly uses TRBD1 or TRBD2 (5 bases each). The CDR3 length is 14 residues. V dropped 0 bases and J dropped 6 bases, with 12 bases sitting between them. Germline V gives CDR1 SGHDN, CDR2 FVKESK. CDR3 nucleotides: TGTGCCAGCAGCCAAGATTGGGGGTCTAGCGAGCAGTACTTC. This codes for CASSQDWGSSEQYF.

The sample holds many counts of this clone. This chain connects TRBV19 to TRBJ1-2; TRBD1 is a possible D gene (6 bases). Trimming took off 1 base at V and 8 bases at J, with 17 bases between the two ends. The CDR3 contains 15 residues. Germline V gene lookup returns CDR1 LNHDA and CDR2 SQIVND (reference sequence). CDR3 nucleotides: TGTGCCAGTAGTATAGCTGCGGCAGGGGTCAACGGCTACACCTTC. Its translation is CASSIAAAGVNGYTF.